These 16 T cell receptor beta chains were all obtained from the same sample, sequenced in a study of radiotherapy plus CTLA-4 blockade in lung cancer. TCRdb keeps only in-frame clones here, not all; method: immunoSEQ multiplex PCR. The sample lists about 25,000 clones; 73% were seen once. Sequenced here: peripheral blood, sampled from a patient treated with radiotherapy plus ipilimumab. The source is a human donor with non-small cell lung cancer who had stable disease on radiotherapy plus ipilimumab.

This clone has only one observation. This rearrangement joins TRBV7-2 to TRBJ2-7; tentatively, D is TRBD1 or TRBD2 (5 bases each). V lost 3 bases to trimming and J lost 1 base, with 13 bases between them. This CDR3 contains 15 residues. Germline CDR1 and CDR2: SGHTA and FQGNSA. The CDR3 loop is CASSLAGTGSYEQYF. The CDR3 DNA sequence: TGTGCCAGCAGCTTGGCCGGGACCGGTTCCTACGAGCAGTACTTC.

With respect to this clone: The junction differs from germline at one of its ends, possibly a read error. The chain recombines TRBV9 with TRBJ2-1; 8 nucleotides align to TRBD2. This CDR3 spans 15 amino acids. The V gene's germline CDR1 is SGDLS and CDR2 YYNGEE. The CDR3 nucleotides are TGTGCCAGCAGCGTAGACGGGAGGGCCTATAATGAGCAGTTCTTC. This translates into CASSVDGRAYNEQFF.

The genes are TRBV7-2 and TRBJ2-7; TRBD1 is a possible D gene (5 bases). CDR1 and CDR2 (germline): SGHTA, FQGNSA. This CDR3 is built from 14 residues. V gave up 2 bases and J gave up 2 bases, with 10 bases separating them. CDR3 loop: CASSLNRGPYEQYF. Here the CDR3 DNA reads TGTGCCAGCAGCTTAAATAGGGGTCCCTACGAGCAGTACTTC.

This clone was found once. In DNA form, the CDR3 reads TGTGCCAGCAGCGGAAGACAAAACGGGGCCAAAAACATTCAGTACTTC. Its translation: CASSGRQNGAKNIQYF. This chain connects TRBV7-9 to TRBJ2-4; D is ambiguous. Trimming took 5 bases from V and 1 from J, leaving 15 bases between them. The CDR3 is 16 residues long. Germline-derived CDR1 and CDR2 are SEHNR and FQNEAQ (reference sequence).

CDR3 loop: CASSLDGGSNQPQHF. Here the CDR3 DNA reads TGTGCCAGCAGCTTAGACGGGGGGAGCAATCAGCCCCAGCATTTT. This chain joins TRBV11-2 and TRBJ1-5; the D gene is possibly TRBD1 (5 bases). The CDR3 length is 15 residues. Trimming cost V 0 bases and J 1 base, with 7 bases left between them. The germline CDR1 and CDR2 sequences are SGHAT and FQNNGV.

This chain uses TRBV18 with TRBJ2-7; 9 nucleotides match TRBD2. Germline CDR1 KGHSH, CDR2 LQKENI. Trimming removed 3 bases from V and 5 bases from J; junction bases left unmatched: 11. This CDR3 has 16 amino acids. CDR3: CASSPVAGEYAHEQYF. The DNA for the CDR3 is TGTGCCAGCTCACCCGTAGCGGGAGAGTATGCCCACGAGCAGTACTTC.

The chain uses TRBV5-1 and TRBJ2-5; no reliable D call. The CDR3 has 13 residues. Germline loops: CDR1 SGHRS, CDR2 YFSETQ. Trimming stripped 2 bases from V and 0 bases from J, with 5 bases between. The DNA of the CDR3 is TGCGCCAGCAGCTTAAACTACCAAGAGACCCAGTACTTC. Its protein is CASSLNYQETQYF. Together with reference TRBV5-1 and TRBJ2-5, the CDR3 gives the full variable domain: KAGVTQTPRYLIKTRGQQVTLSCSPISGHRSVSWYQQTPGQGLQFLFEYFSETQRNKGNFPGRFSGRQFSNSRSEMNVSTLELGDSALYLCASSLNYQETQYFGPGTRLLVL.

The rearrangement uses TRBV11-2 and TRBJ1-4, with D maybe TRBD1 (6 bases). Trimming removed 5 bases at V and 8 bases at J, with 18 bases between. The germline V gene encodes CDR1 SGHAT and CDR2 FQNNGV. The CDR3 is 15 residues long. The DNA of the CDR3 is TGTGCCAGCAGCCAGGGGTCCGGGACACTCGAAAAACTGTTTTTT. This encodes CASSQGSGTLEKLFF.

The chain is built from TRBV7-9 and TRBJ2-1; D is unclear. From germline, CDR1 is SEHNR and CDR2 FQNEAQ (reference sequence). The length of the CDR3 is 12 residues. Trimming took 5 bases from V and 10 from J, leaving 12 bases between them. The CDR3 protein is CASSPPRGEQFF. Written as DNA, the CDR3 is TGTGCCAGCAGCCCCCCGCGTGGCGAGCAGTTCTTC.

The chain has TRBV5-1 and TRBJ2-7, with a possible D match to TRBD1 (6 bases). V lost 0 bases and J lost 6, with 13 bases in between. Germline CDR1 reads SGHRS; CDR2 reads YFSETQ. The CDR3 has 14 amino acids. CDR3 bases: TGCGCCAGCAGCTTGGCCCAGGGGCGCGTCGAGCAGTACTTC. Translating gives CASSLAQGRVEQYF.

This clone was observed a handful of times. This sequence joins TRBV21-1 and TRBJ2-1; the table calls TRBD2, which could not be checked here. TRBV21-1 has pseudogene status. The CDR3 sequence is 17 residues long. The CDR3 spells CASSCRLATPSDNEQFF. CDR3 nucleotides: TGTGCCAGCAGTTGTCGGTTAGCTACACCTTCCGACAATGAGCAGTTCTTC.

This sequence joins TRBV27 and TRBJ2-7, with 7 bases identical to TRBD1. The V and J ends lost 9 bases and 3 bases, in that order; junction bases with no gene match: 8. Germline-derived CDR1 and CDR2 are MNHEY and SMNVEV (reference sequence). The CDR3 spans 13 residues. The CDR3 reads CARWDSGYYEQYF. The CDR3 nucleotides read TGTGCCAGGTGGGACAGTGGATACTACGAGCAGTACTTC.

This chain uses TRBV11-3 with TRBJ2-1; 7 nucleotides line up with TRBD1. The CDR3 is made up of 14 amino acids. V gave up 5 bases and J gave up 5 bases; unmatched junction bases: 6. The germline V gene has CDR1 SGHNT and CDR2 YENEEA. The CDR3 reads CASSPLGQDNEQFF. CDR3 nucleotides: TGTGCCAGCAGCCCGCTCGGACAGGACAATGAGCAGTTCTTC.

This chain connects TRBV6-6 to TRBJ1-5, with a possible D match to TRBD1 (5 bases). This CDR3 has 13 residues. Germline V gene sequence: CDR1 MNHNY, CDR2 SVGAGI (reference sequence). With 11 bases removed from V and 1 base from J, the gap between germline ends came to 12 bases. CDR3 loop: CAASQGSNQPQHF. CDR3 DNA sequence: TGTGCCGCTTCCCAGGGAAGCAATCAGCCCCAGCATTTT.

The chain joins TRBV5-1 to TRBJ1-1, with a tentative D call TRBD1 (5 bases). The CDR3 has 15 residues. V was clipped by 0 bases and J by 5 bases, with 14 bases between them. The V gene's germline CDR1 is SGHRS and CDR2 YFSETQ. The CDR3 protein is CASSLAGGARTEAFF. The CDR3 DNA follows: TGCGCCAGCAGCTTGGCGGGCGGGGCGAGGACTGAAGCTTTCTTT.

The J gene is TRBJ2-1, the V gene TRBV18; the match to TRBD2 covers 10 bases. The CDR3 loop spans 15 amino acids. Looked up from germline, CDR1 is KGHSH and CDR2 is LQKENI. Losses at the gene ends were 3 bases for V and 3 bases for J; bases not matched to a gene: 2. The CDR3 nucleotides read TGTGCCAGCTCACCTAGCGGGGGGAACTACAATGAGCAGTTCTTC. As protein: CASSPSGGNYNEQFF.